The next 9 T cell receptor beta chains were all read from a single sample in a study of OX40 agonist ivuxolimab in advanced cancers. Sequencing used immunoSEQ multiplex PCR; TCRdb keeps in-frame clones, though not all of them. Here the sample spans tens of thousands of clones, 80% being singletons. The source material was CD4+ or CD8+ T cells sorted from blood, sampled in a trial of the OX40 agonist ivuxolimab. These TCRs come from an adult with an advanced solid tumor such as melanoma, head and neck, liver or kidney cancer.

The V gene is TRBV16, the J gene TRBJ1-2, with D hard to call. Germline V lookup: CDR1 KGHSY, CDR2 FQNENV. The CDR3 consists of 16 residues. Deletions cut 0 bases from V and 0 bases from J, with 11 bases between. The CDR3 bases are TGTGCCAGCAGCCAATCTACCGGGGAAGCTAACTATGGCTACACCTTC. Encoded protein: CASSQSTGEANYGYTF.

With regard to this clone: A read error may account for a junction end that differs from germline. Other DNA sequences in this specimen translate into the identical CDR3. V usage is TRBV9 and J usage is TRBJ1-2; D is unresolved. Germline loops: CDR1 SGDLS, CDR2 YYNGEE. This CDR3 region has 14 residues. DNA of the CDR3: TGCGCCAGCAGCCCAGCGACACGGCTAGGTGGCTACACCTTC. Its translation: CASSPATRLGGYTF.

The V call is TRBV14, the J call TRBJ1-2; D may be TRBD1 (6 bases). Trimming cost V 5 bases and J 3 bases, with 13 bases left between them. This CDR3 has 14 amino acids. Germline V lookup: CDR1 SGHDN, CDR2 FVKESK. This chain's CDR3 is CASSSLRGDYGYTF. CDR3 sequence (DNA): TGTGCCAGCAGCTCCCTAAGGGGGGACTATGGCTACACCTTC. The full variable domain, its missing parts supplied by reference TRBV14 and TRBJ1-2, is EAGVTQFPSHSVIEKGQTVTLRCDPISGHDNLYWYRRVMGKEIKFLLHFVKESKQDESGMPNNRFLAERTGGTYSTLKVQPAELEDSGVYFCASSSLRGDYGYTFGSGTRLTVV.

This chain joins TRBV15 and TRBJ2-1; 7 positions match TRBD1. Germline CDR1 is LNHNV and CDR2 is YYDKDF (reference sequence). Trimming cost V 0 bases and J 10 bases; bases outside gene matches: 3. The CDR3 length is 13 residues. CDR3 coding DNA: TGTGCCACCAGCAGAGATTGGGACAGAGAGCAGTTCTTC. Protein: CATSRDWDREQFF.

The chain has TRBV18 and TRBJ1-3; 12 bases match TRBD1. Germline V gene lookup returns CDR1 KGHSH and CDR2 LQKENI. The CDR3 extends over 19 amino acids. V dropped 5 bases and J dropped 0; count of bases not matched to a gene: 11. CDR3 coding DNA: TGTGCCAGCTCAGGAAGAGGGACAGGGGGCCCCCGCTCTGGAAACACCATATATTTT. It codes for CASSGRGTGGPRSGNTIYF.

This chain joins TRBV10-3 and TRBJ1-3; D is unresolved. The V end was cut by 5 bases, the J end by 0 bases, with 8 bases between. Germline values: CDR1 ENHRY, CDR2 SYGVKD. The CDR3 totals 14 residues. As DNA, the CDR3 is TGTGCCATCAGTCATCCAACCTCTGGAAACACCATATATTTT. Its translation: CAISHPTSGNTIYF.

This chain uses TRBV7-2 with TRBJ2-3; D might be TRBD1 or TRBD2, each matching 7 bases. V dropped 0 bases and J dropped 6 bases, with 13 bases sitting between them. Germline V gene data show CDR1 as SGHTA and CDR2 as FQGNSA. CDR3 length: 15 residues. CDR3 sequence (DNA): TGTGCCAGCAGCTTAGCGGCCAGGGGGGGGGATACGCAGTATTTT. It specifies CASSLAARGGDTQYF.

As concerns this clone: An end of the junction differs from the germline gene, which may be a read error. V gene TRBV4-1 combines with J gene TRBJ1-5; a possible D gene is TRBD1 (6 bases). The CDR3 sequence is 13 residues long. Germline CDR1 and CDR2: MGHRA and YSYEKL. The DNA of the CDR3 is TGTGCCAGCAGCCCCGCAGGGGATCAGCCCCAGCATTTT. Protein: CASSPAGDQPQHF.

This sequence joins TRBV9 and TRBJ2-2; D is possibly TRBD2 (6 bases). Trimming stripped 3 bases from V and 7 bases from J, with 13 bases between. Per the germline V gene, CDR1 is SGDLS and CDR2 is YYNGEE. This CDR3 has 14 amino acids. Here the CDR3 reads CASSAGPGGGELFF. In DNA form, the CDR3 reads TGTGCCAGCAGCGCTGGACCCGGGGGCGGGGAGCTGTTTTTT.